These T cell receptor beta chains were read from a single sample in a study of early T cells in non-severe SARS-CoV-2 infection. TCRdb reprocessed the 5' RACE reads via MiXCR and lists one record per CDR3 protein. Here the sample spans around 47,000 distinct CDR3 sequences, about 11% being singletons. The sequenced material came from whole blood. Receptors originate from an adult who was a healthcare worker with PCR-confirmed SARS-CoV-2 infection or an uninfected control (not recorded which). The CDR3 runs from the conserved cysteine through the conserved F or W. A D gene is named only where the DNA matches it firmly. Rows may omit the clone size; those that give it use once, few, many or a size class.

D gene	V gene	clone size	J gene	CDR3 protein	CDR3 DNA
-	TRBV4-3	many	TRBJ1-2	CASSQEMSGHGYTF	TGCGCCAGCAGCCAAGAAATGTCGGGGCATGGCTACACCTTC
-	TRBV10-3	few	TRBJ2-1	CAISEGGLIGRYEQFF	TGTGCCATCAGTGAGGGAGGACTAATCGGTCGGTATGAGCAGTTCTTC
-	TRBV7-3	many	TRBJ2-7	CASSLAGLEQYF	TGTGCCAGCAGCTTAGCCGGCCTCGAGCAGTACTTC
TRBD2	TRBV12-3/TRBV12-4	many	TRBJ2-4	CASGNSGGAHIQYF	TGTGCCAGCGGAAACAGCGGGGGGGCGCACATTCAGTACTTC
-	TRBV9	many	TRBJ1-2	CASSVDEGGYGYTF	TGTGCCAGCAGCGTAGATGAGGGGGGCTATGGCTACACCTTC
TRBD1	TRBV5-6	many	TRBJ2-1	CASSLFIPLLGQGYNEQFF	TGTGCCAGCAGCTTGTTCATACCGCTTCTGGGACAGGGATACAATGAGCAGTTCTTC
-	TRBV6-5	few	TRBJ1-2	CASSYFGQRGYTF	TGTGCCAGCAGTTACTTTGGACAGAGGGGCTACACCTTC
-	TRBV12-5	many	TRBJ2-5	CASGQGETQYF	TGTGCTAGTGGTCAGGGGGAGACCCAGTACTTC
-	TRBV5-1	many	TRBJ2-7	CASSPSVQGGEQYF	TGCGCCAGCAGCCCCTCGGTACAGGGTGGCGAGCAGTACTTC
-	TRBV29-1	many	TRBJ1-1	CSVGGASEAFF	TGCAGCGTTGGCGGGGCCAGTGAAGCTTTCTTT
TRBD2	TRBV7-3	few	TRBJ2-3	CASSRTPLAGGTDTQYF	TGTGCCAGCAGCCGCACCCCACTAGCGGGGGGCACAGATACGCAGTATTTT
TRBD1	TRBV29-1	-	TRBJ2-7	CSARDRGAYEQYF	TGCAGCGCTAGGGACAGGGGCGCGTACGAGCAGTACTTC
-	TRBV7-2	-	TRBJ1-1	CASSPTRIGEAFF	TGTGCCAGCAGCCCCACGAGGATAGGGGAAGCTTTCTTT
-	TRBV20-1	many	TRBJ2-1	CSARLRAGKRDNEQFF	TGCAGTGCTAGACTGCGGGCGGGAAAAAGGGACAATGAGCAGTTCTTC
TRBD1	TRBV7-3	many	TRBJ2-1	CASKRAGQGHEQFF	TGTGCCAGCAAGAGGGCGGGACAGGGGCATGAGCAGTTCTTC
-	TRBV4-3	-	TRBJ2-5	CASSQDAAIGETQYF	TGCGCCAGCAGCCAAGATGCGGCCATTGGGGAGACCCAGTACTTC
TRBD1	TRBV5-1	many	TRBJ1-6	CASSQTGDSSLSPLHF	TGCGCCAGCAGCCAGACAGGGGACAGTTCTCTTTCACCCCTCCACTTT
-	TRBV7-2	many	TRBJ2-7	CASSSVSYEQYF	TGTGCCAGCAGCTCCGTCTCCTACGAGCAGTACTTC
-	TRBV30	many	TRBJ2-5	CAIHQTQETQYF	TGTGCTATTCACCAGACTCAAGAGACCCAGTACTTC
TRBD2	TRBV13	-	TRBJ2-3	CASSVGTSGGSPRNTQYF	TGTGCCAGCAGCGTCGGGACTAGCGGGGGGAGCCCGCGGAATACGCAGTATTTT
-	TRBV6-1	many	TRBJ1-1	CASTEMGEAFF	TGTGCCAGCACCGAAATGGGCGAAGCTTTCTTT
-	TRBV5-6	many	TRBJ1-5	CASSFRTANQPQHF	TGTGCCAGCAGCTTTCGGACAGCAAATCAGCCCCAGCATTTT
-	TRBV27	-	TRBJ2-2	CASSLGGGTGELFF	TGTGCCAGCAGTTTAGGGGGCGGCACCGGGGAGCTGTTTTTT
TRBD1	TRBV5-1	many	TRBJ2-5	CASSAGTEGETQYF	TGCGCCAGCAGCGCAGGGACAGAAGGGGAGACCCAGTACTTC
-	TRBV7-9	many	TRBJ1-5	CASSGGLGGNQPQHF	TGTGCCAGCAGCGGTGGTTTGGGGGGTAATCAGCCCCAGCATTTT
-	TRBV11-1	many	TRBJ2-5	CASSSGNRRGQETQYF	TGTGCCAGCAGCTCAGGGAATCGGAGGGGCCAAGAGACCCAGTACTTC
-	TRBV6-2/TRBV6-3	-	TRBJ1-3	CASTRTASSGNTIYF	TGTGCCAGCACCAGAACGGCGAGCTCTGGAAACACCATATATTTT
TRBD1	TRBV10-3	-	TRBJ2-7	CAISAGQGWQYF	TGTGCCATCAGCGCGGGACAGGGATGGCAGTACTTC
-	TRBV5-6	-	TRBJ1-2	CASSTTGLHGYTF	TGTGCCAGCAGCACGACTGGACTTCATGGCTACACCTTC
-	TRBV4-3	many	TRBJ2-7	CASSHDQRGATYEQYF	TGCGCCAGCAGCCATGACCAACGGGGGGCCACCTACGAGCAGTACTTC
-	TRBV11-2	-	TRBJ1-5	CASSLSGIRNQPQHF	TGTGCCAGCAGCTTATCCGGGATTCGCAATCAGCCCCAGCATTTT
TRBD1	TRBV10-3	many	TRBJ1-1	CAISDEGARPMNTEAFF	TGTGCCATCAGTGACGAGGGGGCGAGACCGATGAACACTGAAGCTTTCTTT
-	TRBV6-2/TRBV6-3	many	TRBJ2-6	CASSYSGGTGANVLTF	TGTGCCAGCAGTTACTCAGGGGGTACTGGGGCCAACGTCCTGACTTTC
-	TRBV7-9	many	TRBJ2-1	CASSLGGDEQFF	TGTGCCAGCAGCTTAGGGGGAGATGAGCAGTTCTTC
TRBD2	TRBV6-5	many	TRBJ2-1	CASSPGGGEVDEQFF	TGTGCCAGCAGCCCGGGAGGCGGGGAAGTCGATGAGCAGTTCTTC
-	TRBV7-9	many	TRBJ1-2	CASSQGQGPGYTF	TGTGCCAGCAGCCAGGGCCAGGGGCCTGGCTACACCTTC
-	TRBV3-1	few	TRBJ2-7	CASSGTGTLVSYEQYF	TGTGCCAGCAGCGGGACCGGGACCCTCGTATCCTACGAGCAGTACTTC
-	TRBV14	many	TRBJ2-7	CASSEPDRYYEQYF	TGTGCCAGCAGCGAACCGGACAGATACTACGAGCAGTACTTC
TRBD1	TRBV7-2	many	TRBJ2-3	CASSKGARTTDTQYF	TGTGCCAGCAGTAAGGGGGCTCGAACCACAGATACGCAGTATTTT
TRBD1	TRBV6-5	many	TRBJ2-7	CASSRNPGQGASYEQYF	TGTGCCAGCAGCCGAAATCCGGGACAGGGGGCTTCCTACGAGCAGTACTTC
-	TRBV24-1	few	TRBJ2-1	CATSPSGRAYYNEQFF	TGTGCCACCAGTCCCTCGGGCAGGGCCTACTACAATGAGCAGTTCTTC
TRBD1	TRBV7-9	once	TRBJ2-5	CASSFGQGDQETQYF	TGTGCCAGCAGCTTCGGACAGGGCGATCAAGAGACCCAGTACTTC
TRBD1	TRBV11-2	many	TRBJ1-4	CASSGTEGAGEKLFF	TGTGCCAGCAGCGGGACCGAGGGGGCAGGGGAAAAACTGTTTTTT
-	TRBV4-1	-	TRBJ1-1	CASSQERQMNTEAFF	TGCGCCAGCAGCCAAGAACGGCAGATGAACACTGAAGCTTTCTTT
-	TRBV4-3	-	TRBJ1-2	CASSQGSENYGYTF	TGCGCCAGCAGCCAAGGGTCAGAGAACTATGGCTACACCTTC
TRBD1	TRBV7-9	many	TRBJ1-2	CAREPRRTGGSNYGYTF	TGTGCCAGAGAACCGCGCCGGACAGGGGGCTCGAACTATGGCTACACCTTC
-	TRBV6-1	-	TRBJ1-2	CASSRGDGYTF	TGTGCCAGCAGCCGGGGGGATGGCTACACCTTC
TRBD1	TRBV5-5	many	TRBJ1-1	CASSWQGDTEAFF	TGTGCCAGCAGCTGGCAGGGGGACACTGAAGCTTTCTTT
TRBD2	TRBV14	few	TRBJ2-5	CASSQGLAGTETQYF	TGTGCCAGCAGCCAAGGGCTAGCGGGGACGGAGACCCAGTACTTC
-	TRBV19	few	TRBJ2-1	CASSVRGQFSYNEQFF	TGTGCCAGTAGTGTCCGGGGGCAGTTTTCCTACAATGAGCAGTTCTTC
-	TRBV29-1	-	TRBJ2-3	CSVDQGGDPDTQYF	TGCAGCGTTGACCAGGGAGGAGACCCGGATACGCAGTATTTT